These 13 T cell receptor beta chains came from one sample sequenced in a study of cytomegalovirus exposure and HLA in healthy donors. Primers included in the PCR were 60 Vbeta and 13 Jbeta primers. Clones were sequenced by immunoSEQ multiplex PCR, and TCRdb holds only the in-frame ones, with some missing. The sample records some 130,000 clones, over 60% being singletons. Sequencing was performed on PBMCs. The receptors derive from a female donor in good health and CMV-seropositive.

The chain uses TRBV5-1 and TRBJ2-5, with D possibly matching TRBD1 (5 bases). V lost 1 base to trimming and J lost 4 bases, with 11 bases between them. Germline V gene sequence: CDR1 SGHRS, CDR2 YFSETQ. The CDR3 extends over 14 amino acids. The CDR3 nucleotides are TGCGCCAGCAGCTTGAGGCAGGGCAGAGAGACCCAGTACTTC. Its translation: CASSLRQGRETQYF.

V and J are TRBV6-5 and TRBJ2-3, with 7 bases that match TRBD1. There are 15 residues in the CDR3. The germline CDR1 and CDR2 sequences are MNHEY and SVGAGI. The junction had 9 bases not matched to a gene; V was cut back by 6 bases and J by 3 bases. The CDR3 spells CASRDRFGGTDTQYF. In DNA, the CDR3 is TGTGCCAGCAGGGACAGGTTTGGGGGAACAGATACGCAGTATTTT.

The rearrangement uses TRBV7-7 and TRBJ2-5; perhaps TRBD2 as D (7 bases). The CDR3 is made up of 16 amino acids. CDR1 is SSHAT, CDR2 FNYEAQ, per germline (reference sequence). V shed 5 bases and J shed 3 bases, with 19 bases lying between them. CDR3 residues: CASSDRRAGAKETQYF. The CDR3 nucleotides read TGTGCCAGCAGCGACCGGAGGGCGGGGGCGAAAGAGACCCAGTACTTC.

This clone was recorded only once. V usage is TRBV9 and J usage is TRBJ2-1, with D hard to call. Trimming took off 0 bases at V and 9 bases at J, with 10 bases between the two ends. CDR1 is SGDLS and CDR2 is YYNGEE in the germline V gene. This CDR3 is 13 amino acids long. The CDR3 sequence is CASSVDKHFEQFF. CDR3 coding DNA: TGTGCCAGCAGCGTAGATAAGCACTTTGAGCAGTTCTTC.

Comment on this clone: One junction end disagrees with the germline gene, perhaps due to a read error. V and J are TRBV2 and TRBJ2-2, with unresolved D. Germline V gene lookup returns CDR1 SNHLY and CDR2 FYNNEI. The CDR3 consists of 14 residues. CDR3 DNA: TGTGCCAGCTGCCAGTCAGCGAACACCAGGGAGCTGTTTTTT. Amino acid sequence: CASCQSANTRELFF.

This chain links TRBV7-9 with TRBJ2-7, with D possibly TRBD2 on 6 matching bases. V was shortened by 1 base and J by 1 base, with 8 bases between the two germline ends. The CDR3 runs to 14 residues. Germline V gene sequence: CDR1 SEHNR, CDR2 FQNEAQ (reference sequence). The CDR3 DNA reads as TGTGCCAGCAGCTTAGGGAGGGGTTCCTACGAGCAGTACTTC. This encodes CASSLGRGSYEQYF.

This clone came up once. This rearrangement joins TRBV30 to TRBJ2-7; D perhaps matches TRBD2 (5 bases). V was pared by 1 base and J by 4 bases, with 11 bases between. This CDR3 has 13 amino acids. CDR1 is GTSNPN, CDR2 SVGIG, per germline (reference sequence). This CDR3 is CAWSALRAYEQYF. The CDR3 DNA follows: TGTGCCTGGAGTGCGTTGCGGGCTTACGAGCAGTACTTC. The entire variable domain, with the rest obtained from reference TRBV30 and TRBJ2-7, is as follows: SQTIHQWPATLVQPVGSPLSLECTVEGTSNPNLYWYRQAAGRGLQLLFYSVGIGQISSEVPQNLSASRPQDRQFILSSKKLLLSDSGFYLCAWSALRAYEQYFGPGTRLTVT.

This clone has only one observation. The chain links TRBV19 to TRBJ2-3; 9 bases align to TRBD1. After removal of 6 bases from V and 4 bases from J, the junction contained 2 bases not matched to a gene. The CDR3 is 13 amino acids. Germline loops: CDR1 LNHDA, CDR2 SQIVND (reference sequence). CDR3: CASRDRGSDTQYF. In DNA, the CDR3 is TGTGCCAGTAGGGACAGGGGATCAGATACGCAGTATTTT.

In DNA form, the CDR3 reads TGCGCCAGCACAGCGGAACGACCAGATACGCAGTATTTT. This translates into CASTAERPDTQYF. The V call is TRBV5-1, the J call TRBJ2-3; D is possibly TRBD2 (5 bases). The CDR3 runs 13 residues. V lost 6 bases and J 4 bases, leaving 12 bases between the germline ends. CDR1 is SGHRS, CDR2 YFSETQ, per germline. Drawing the rest from reference TRBV5-1 and TRBJ2-3, the complete variable domain is KAGVTQTPRYLIKTRGQQVTLSCSPISGHRSVSWYQQTPGQGLQFLFEYFSETQRNKGNFPGRFSGRQFSNSRSEMNVSTLELGDSALYLCASTAERPDTQYFGPGTRLTVL.

The genes are TRBV19 and TRBJ2-2; maybe TRBD1 (6 bases). The length of the CDR3 is 17 residues. Per the germline V gene, CDR1 is LNHDA and CDR2 is SQIVND (reference sequence). V was shortened by 6 bases and J by 6 bases, with 23 bases between the two germline ends. The CDR3 spells CASRKNRDTGFPGELFF. CDR3 sequence (DNA): TGTGCCAGTAGAAAAAACCGGGACACTGGCTTCCCCGGGGAGCTGTTTTTT.

The chain couples TRBV30 to TRBJ2-7; 7 positions agree with TRBD1. The CDR3 is 15 residues long. V lost 1 base to trimming and J lost 6 bases; unmatched junction nucleotides: 12. The germline V gene has CDR1 GTSNPN and CDR2 SVGIG (reference sequence). CDR3 residues: CAWSAGQGVLPEQYF. The DNA of the CDR3 is TGTGCCTGGAGTGCCGGGCAGGGGGTATTGCCCGAGCAGTACTTC.

V gene TRBV6-4 combines with J gene TRBJ2-1; the match to TRBD1 covers 7 bases. From germline, CDR1 is MRHNA and CDR2 SNTAGT. CDR3 size: 13 residues. V gave up 4 bases and J gave up 7 bases; unmatched junction bases: 4. The CDR3 DNA reads as TGTGCCAGCAGTGGGGACAGTAAGAATGAGCAGTTCTTC. Translated, it gives CASSGDSKNEQFF.

This chain uses TRBV7-9 with TRBJ1-1; no clear D gene. V dropped 5 bases and J dropped 1 base, with 14 bases sitting between them. Per the germline V gene, CDR1 is SEHNR and CDR2 is FQNEAQ (reference sequence). The CDR3 extends over 15 amino acids. The CDR3 DNA reads as TGTGCCAGCAGCCAAGAATTTAGTCAGAACACTGAAGCTTTCTTT. It codes for CASSQEFSQNTEAFF.